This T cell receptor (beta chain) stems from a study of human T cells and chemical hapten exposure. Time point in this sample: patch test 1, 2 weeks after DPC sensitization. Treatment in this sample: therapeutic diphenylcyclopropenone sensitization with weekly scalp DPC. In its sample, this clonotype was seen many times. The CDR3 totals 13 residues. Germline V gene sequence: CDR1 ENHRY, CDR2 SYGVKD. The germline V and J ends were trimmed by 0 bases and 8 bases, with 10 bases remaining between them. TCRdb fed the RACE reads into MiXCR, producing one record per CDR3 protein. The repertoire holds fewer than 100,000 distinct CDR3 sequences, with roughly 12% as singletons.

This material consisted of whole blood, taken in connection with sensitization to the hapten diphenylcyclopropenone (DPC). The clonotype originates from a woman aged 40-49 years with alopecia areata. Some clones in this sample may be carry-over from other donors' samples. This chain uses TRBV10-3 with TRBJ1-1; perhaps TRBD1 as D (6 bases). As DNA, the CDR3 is TGTGCCATCAGTGAGTCGGGGGCAAGGGAAGCTTTCTTT. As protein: CAISESGAREAFF.